This TCR beta chain was observed in a study of T cell repertoires in cytomegalovirus infection. Study summary: Indications of both CMV infection and matching HLA type were provided by public TCR beta signatures. Overall study results and limits: Adding up the frequency of public TCR beta families identified people who carried CMV plus the relevant HLA. The study found HLA-C-restricted CMV-specific TCR beta clonotypes dominating the ex vivo response.

This clonotype has ten or more counts. Its antigen is not known. TCRdb fed the reads into MiXCR, producing one record per CDR3 protein. Of 150,000 to 200,000 distinct CDR3 sequences in the sample, 8% to 10% were seen once. The sequence was collected from a human donor in good health (CMV status not recorded). Some clones in this sample may be carry-over from other donors' samples. Specimen: PBMCs.

CDR3 DNA: TGTGCCAGCAGCTTTGACAGGGGGGGGGGCGAGCAGTACTTC. Protein: CASSFDRGGGEQYF. The rearrangement joins TRBV7-3 to TRBJ2-7; 9 bases match TRBD1. Germline CDR1 reads SGHTA; CDR2 reads FQGTGA. Losses at the gene ends were 3 bases for V and 6 bases for J; bases not matched to a gene: 6. The CDR3 contains 14 residues.